The 15 T cell receptor beta chains below were found in one sample sequenced in a study of T cell repertoires in cytomegalovirus infection. MiXCR was run by TCRdb on the reads, yielding one entry per CDR3 protein. The sample shows some 280,000 distinct CDR3 sequences, roughly an eighth of them seen only once. The sample was PBMCs. Receptors originate from a human donor in good health (CMV status not recorded). Some clones in this sample may be carry-over from other donors' samples.

The rearrangement links TRBV29-1 to TRBJ1-2; D gene unclear. The V gene's germline CDR1 is SQVTM and CDR2 ANQGSEA. The CDR3 covers 12 residues. Trimming removed 2 bases at V and 4 bases at J, with 8 bases between. CDR3 protein: CSVELTGYGYTF. In DNA, the CDR3 is TGCAGCGTTGAATTGACTGGCTATGGCTACACCTTC.

This clonotype was found many times. The chain employs TRBV12-3 or TRBV12-4 and TRBJ1-5; no clear D. The length of the CDR3 is 14 residues. With 7 bases removed from V and 6 bases from J, the gap between germline ends came to 16 bases. CDR3 DNA sequence: TGTGCCAGCACCCCTGGGCCCGTCGGTCAGCCCCAGCATTTT. It translates to CASTPGPVGQPQHF.

This clonotype was recorded at least ten times. This chain uses TRBV2 with TRBJ2-1, with D unclear. The CDR3 is made up of 14 amino acids. Per germline, CDR1 SNHLY and CDR2 FYNNEI. V shed 2 bases and J shed 0 bases, with 5 bases lying between them. For the CDR3, the DNA is TGTGCCAGCAGTGAACAGCGCTCCTACAATGAGCAGTTCTTC. It encodes CASSEQRSYNEQFF.

The genes are TRBV6-2 or TRBV6-3 and TRBJ1-1; D might be TRBD1 (6 bases). V lost 6 bases and J 1 base, leaving 9 bases between the germline ends. Germline V gives CDR1 MNHEY, CDR2 SVGEGT. This CDR3 is 13 amino acids long. In DNA form, the CDR3 reads TGTGCCAGCAGACAGGGAGCGAACACTGAAGCTTTCTTT. Its protein product is CASRQGANTEAFF.

This chain uses TRBV6-4 with TRBJ2-2; possible D gene TRBD2, 6 bases. The CDR3 contains 14 residues. V was trimmed by 7 bases and J by 4 bases, leaving 13 bases between them. Germline V gives CDR1 MRHNA, CDR2 SNTAGT. The CDR3 is CASILADPTGELFF. CDR3 bases: TGTGCCAGCATTTTAGCGGACCCCACCGGGGAGCTGTTTTTT.

In its sample, this clonotype was seen many times. V and J are TRBV7-3 and TRBJ2-1; D is perhaps TRBD1 or TRBD2 (5 bases each). CDR1 is SGHTA, CDR2 FQGTGA, per germline. V lost 4 bases and J 3 bases, leaving 10 bases between the germline ends. There are 14 residues in the CDR3. CDR3 nucleotide sequence: TGTGCCAGCAGCTCGAGGGGCGGCTACAATGAGCAGTTCTTC. Translating it yields CASSSRGGYNEQFF.

The chain employs TRBV6-2 or TRBV6-3 and TRBJ1-2, with TRBD1 identical over 7 bases. The CDR3 is made up of 14 amino acids. V lost 6 bases, J lost 0 bases, and 4 bases stayed unmatched. The germline CDR1 and CDR2 sequences are MNHEY and SVGEGT. CDR3 loop: CASRKTGTNYGYTF. DNA for the CDR3: TGTGCCAGCAGGAAGACAGGGACTAACTATGGCTACACCTTC.

This clonotype showed up many times. V is TRBV7-8 and J is TRBJ1-1; D is perhaps TRBD1 (6 bases). CDR1 is SGHVS, CDR2 FQNEAQ, per germline. Between the trimmed V and J ends, which lost 2 bases and 5 bases, there was a span of 18 bases. The CDR3 sequence is 16 residues long. The CDR3 protein is CASSLQPPRGGTEAFF. CDR3 coding DNA: TGTGCCAGCAGCTTACAACCCCCCAGGGGAGGAACTGAAGCTTTCTTT.

The chain recombines TRBV12-3 or TRBV12-4 with TRBJ2-3; D perhaps matches TRBD2 (5 bases). The germline V and J ends were trimmed by 10 bases and 4 bases, with 15 bases remaining between them. This CDR3 has 13 amino acids. The chain's CDR3 is CATRAAAADTQYF. In DNA form, the CDR3 reads TGTGCCACCAGAGCGGCGGCGGCAGATACGCAGTATTTT.

This clonotype has a handful of counts. This chain joins TRBV14 and TRBJ1-1, with D possibly TRBD1 on 5 matching bases. The CDR3 extends over 15 amino acids. Per germline, CDR1 SGHDN and CDR2 FVKESK. Trimming left V 1 base short and J 1 base short, with 10 bases between. The CDR3 DNA reads TGTGCCAGCAGCCAAGGGAACGACAGGAACACTGAAGCTTTCTTT. Translation: CASSQGNDRNTEAFF.

The chain links TRBV20-1 to TRBJ1-2; TRBD1 aligns across 7 bases. CDR3 length: 11 amino acids. CDR1 is DFQATT and CDR2 is SNEGSKA in the germline V gene (reference sequence). With V trimmed by 6 bases and J by 7 bases, 5 bases remained unmatched. The CDR3 protein is CSASTGSGYTF. DNA of the CDR3: TGCAGTGCATCGACAGGGTCTGGCTACACCTTC.

This clonotype was found many times. This chain uses TRBV7-8 with TRBJ1-2; D possibly corresponds to TRBD1 (6 bases). Germline-derived CDR1 and CDR2 are SGHVS and FQNEAQ. V shed 5 bases and J shed 0 bases, with 13 bases lying between them. The CDR3 is 15 amino acids. The CDR3 nucleotides read TGTGCCAGCAGCCCTAAGGACAGAACTAACTATGGCTACACCTTC. Its protein product is CASSPKDRTNYGYTF.

This clonotype was counted only a few times. This chain uses TRBV25-1 with TRBJ2-1, with D possibly matching TRBD1 (6 bases). The CDR3 consists of 13 residues. In germline, CDR1 is MGHDK, CDR2 SYGVNS. The V gene lost 10 bases and the J gene lost 3 bases, with 13 bases spanning the gap. CDR3 residues: CATRTARYNEQFF. CDR3 DNA sequence: TGTGCCACTAGGACAGCCCGCTACAATGAGCAGTTCTTC.

The sample holds many counts of this clonotype. The chain is built from TRBV7-3 and TRBJ2-6, with 10 bases aligning to TRBD1. The V segment lost 5 bases and the J segment 2 bases; nucleotides outside the gene matches: 3. The CDR3 has 16 amino acids. Germline lookup yields CDR1 SGHTA and CDR2 FQGTGA. The CDR3 here is CASSPTGGAGANVLTF. As DNA, the CDR3 is TGTGCCAGCAGCCCGACAGGGGGCGCTGGGGCCAACGTCCTGACTTTC.

At least ten counts were recorded for this clonotype. The chain joins TRBV28 to TRBJ1-5; TRBD1 agrees at 9 bases. CDR1 is MDHEN and CDR2 is SYDVKM in the germline V gene. This CDR3 contains 15 residues. Trimming removed 6 bases from V and 9 bases from J; junction bases left unmatched: 12. CDR3 amino acids: CASRPRDRALLPQHF. The DNA of the CDR3 is TGTGCCAGCAGGCCCCGGGACAGGGCTTTACTGCCCCAGCATTTT.